Below, 10 T cell receptor beta chains from the same sample are listed, as sequenced in a study of blood T cells in healthy people across ages. Through a sample-barcoded 5' primer and a J-beta primer mix, a second PCR was run for 7 to 11 cycles. TCRdb redid the calling of the 5' RACE reads with MiXCR, one entry per CDR3 protein. The table shows about 1.8 million distinct CDR3 sequences, with about 50% occurring only once. The sequenced material came from blood. These receptors were collected from a woman aged 35 to 49 in good health.

This chain uses TRBV6-6 with TRBJ2-3, with TRBD1 matching over 8 bases. V was pared by 6 bases and J by 0 bases, with 5 bases of the junction left unmatched. Germline values: CDR1 MNHNY, CDR2 SVGAGI (reference sequence). CDR3 length: 15 residues. CDR3 DNA sequence: TGTGCCAGCAGGGAGACAGGGGCTAGCACAGATACGCAGTATTTT. Protein product: CASRETGASTDTQYF.

This clonotype was found a few times. The rearrangement uses TRBV13 and TRBJ2-1; 11 bases are shared with TRBD2. V shed 4 bases and J 8 bases; nucleotides not matched to a gene: 10. This CDR3 region has 16 residues. Germline CDR1 reads PRHDT; CDR2 reads FYEKMQ (reference sequence). CDR3 region: CASSSYSGGAGDEQFF. The CDR3 DNA is TGTGCCAGCAGCTCCTATAGCGGGGGGGCCGGGGATGAGCAGTTCTTC.

This chain joins TRBV4-3 and TRBJ1-4; maybe TRBD1 (5 bases). Germline V gene data show CDR1 as LGHNA and CDR2 as YSLEER. Trimming left V 0 bases short and J 6 bases short, with 11 bases between. The CDR3 extends over 15 amino acids. CDR3 amino acids: CASSQDRQGHEKLFF. DNA for the CDR3: TGCGCCAGCAGCCAAGATCGGCAGGGTCATGAAAAACTGTTTTTT.

The V call is TRBV6-1, the J call TRBJ1-5; 11 nucleotides agree with TRBD1. CDR3 size: 15 residues. The germline V gene encodes CDR1 MNHNS and CDR2 SASEGT. V lost 4 bases to trimming and J lost 5 bases; unmatched junction nucleotides: 4. The CDR3 DNA is TGTGCCAGCAGTGCCGGGACAGGGGGATATCAGCCCCAGCATTTT. Encoded protein: CASSAGTGGYQPQHF.

The chain is built from TRBV7-2 and TRBJ2-4; D uncertain. V lost 2 bases and J lost 7, with 15 bases in between. The CDR3 consists of 15 residues. CDR1 and CDR2 (germline): SGHTA, FQGNSA. CDR3: CASSLPGSLGNIQYF. The CDR3 DNA reads TGTGCCAGCAGCTTACCGGGCTCCTTAGGGAACATTCAGTACTTC.

This clonotype was detected only a few times. The chain is built from TRBV5-6 and TRBJ2-1; 7 bases line up with TRBD1. This CDR3 comprises 15 residues. V gave up 4 bases and J gave up 4 bases; unmatched junction bases: 8. In germline, CDR1 is SGHDT, CDR2 YYEEEE. Here the CDR3 reads CASSIRRTGYNEQFF. The CDR3 bases are TGTGCCAGCAGCATAAGACGGACAGGTTACAATGAGCAGTTCTTC.

The CDR3 DNA reads as TGTGCCAGCAGGATCCAAGTCGGGACACTCGACACAGATACGCAGTATTTT. Translated: CASRIQVGTLDTDTQYF. The chain employs TRBV27 and TRBJ2-3; tentative D call: TRBD1 (6 bases). The CDR3 contains 17 residues. Germline CDR1 and CDR2: MNHEY and SMNVEV (reference sequence). Trimming shortened V by 6 bases and J by 2 bases, and 21 bases separated the two germline ends.

The genes are TRBV28 and TRBJ2-5, with D perhaps being TRBD1 or TRBD2 (6 bases each). Trimming stripped 8 bases from V and 1 base from J, with 20 bases between. Germline CDR1 is MDHEN and CDR2 is SYDVKM. The CDR3 runs to 16 residues. The CDR3 region has the DNA TGTGCCAGCTCTACTTTCGGGGGACAAATCCAAGAGACCCAGTACTTC. This encodes CASSTFGGQIQETQYF.

This clonotype was seen a single time. This rearrangement joins TRBV4-2 to TRBJ1-2; no reliable D call. Trimming removed 0 bases from V and 2 bases from J, with 10 bases in between. The CDR3 is made up of 15 amino acids. CDR1 is LGHNA, CDR2 YNFKEQ, per germline. The CDR3 sequence is CASSQESGNNYGYTF. The CDR3 nucleotides read TGTGCCAGCAGCCAAGAATCGGGGAACAACTATGGCTACACCTTC.

The chain carries TRBV7-2 and TRBJ2-7; TRBD2 matches at 9 bases. The end of the DNA aligns better with TRBJ2-5, so the J call may be wrong. The CDR3 sequence is 16 residues long. Germline V gene data show CDR1 as SGHTA and CDR2 as FQGNSA. The CDR3 region is CASSTRSGGLQETQYF. CDR3 nucleotide sequence: TGTGCCAGCAGCACCCGCAGCGGGGGGCTCCAAGAGACCCAGTACTTC.